Listed below are T cell receptor beta chains from one sample, sequenced in a study of regulatory T cells in long-lasting Graves disease. TCRdb redid the calling of the multiplex PCR reads with MiXCR, one entry per CDR3 protein. The sample records roughly 560,000 distinct CDR3 sequences, 16% being singletons. In addition, the sample was reused for a study of T cells in Graves' hyperthyroidism and ophthalmopathy.

The material was peripheral blood mononuclear cells (PBMCs), obtained at new diagnosis, from a patient treated with antithyroid drugs. These receptors originate from a woman aged 35-65 years with Graves disease. The CDR3 runs from the conserved cysteine through the conserved F or W. A D gene is named only where the DNA matches it firmly. Rows give clone size only sometimes, using once, few, many, or a class for an expanded clone.

d_call,clone_size,j_call,v_call,cdr3_aa,cdr3_nt
TRBD2,many,TRBJ2-5,TRBV3-1,CASSHRTRGAQETQYF,TGTGCCAGCAGTCACAGGACGCGGGGGGCACAAGAGACCCAGTACTTC
TRBD1,many,TRBJ1-5,TRBV12-3/TRBV12-4,CASSRTGGVNQPQHF,TGTGCCAGCAGTAGGACAGGGGGTGTCAATCAGCCCCAGCATTTT
-,-,TRBJ2-7,TRBV7-2,CASSYRGPDSYEQYF,TGTGCCAGCAGCTACCGGGGACCGGATTCCTACGAGCAGTACTTC
TRBD1,-,TRBJ1-4,TRBV2,CASSDRGREKLFF,TGTGCCAGCAGTGACAGGGGGCGGGAAAAACTGTTTTTT
-,many,TRBJ1-2,TRBV6-9,CASSSGDRTGYTF,TGTGCCAGCAGTTCCGGCGACAGGACTGGCTACACCTTC
TRBD2,many,TRBJ2-3,TRBV2,CASSGRLAGAPTDTQYF,TGTGCCAGCAGCGGGAGACTAGCGGGGGCGCCCACAGATACGCAGTATTTT
TRBD1,-,TRBJ1-1,TRBV19,CASRPPTWDRGWDTEAFF,TGTGCCAGTAGACCCCCAACCTGGGACAGGGGATGGGACACTGAAGCTTTCTTT
-,few,TRBJ1-6,TRBV15,CATRGAPYNSPLHF,TGTGCCACGAGGGGGGCCCCGTATAATTCACCCCTCCACTTT
TRBD1,-,TRBJ1-2,TRBV5-1,CASSLGQGIGGYTF,TGCGCCAGCAGCTTGGGACAGGGAATAGGTGGCTACACCTTC
-,-,TRBJ2-5,TRBV4-1,CASSQVLGPYQETQYF,TGCGCCAGCAGCCAAGTCTTGGGGCCGTACCAAGAGACCCAGTACTTC
-,few,TRBJ2-7,TRBV12-5,CASGPRPTDSYEQYF,TGTGCTAGTGGTCCCCGCCCGACAGACTCCTACGAGCAGTACTTC
-,few,TRBJ1-1,TRBV10-1,CASSESFGGYTEAFF,TGCGCCAGCAGTGAGTCGTTTGGGGGTTACACTGAAGCTTTCTTT
-,many,TRBJ2-3,TRBV2,CASPNRVETGPFTDTQYF,TGTGCCAGCCCTAACAGAGTGGAGACGGGCCCCTTCACAGATACGCAGTATTTT
-,many,TRBJ1-6,TRBV28,CASSLYGGNSPLHF,TGTGCCAGCAGTTTATATGGAGGGAATTCACCCCTCCACTTT
-,-,TRBJ1-5,TRBV10-1,CASSDSVSGEFRQPQHF,TGCGCCAGCAGCGATTCCGTGAGCGGGGAGTTTCGTCAGCCCCAGCATTTT
TRBD1,-,TRBJ1-1,TRBV29-1,CSAAGTGGGLTETFF,TGCAGCGCCGCCGGGACAGGGGGCGGGTTGACTGAAACTTTCTTT
TRBD1,many,TRBJ1-5,TRBV2,CASSEWGTGGNQPQHF,TGTGCCAGCAGTGAGTGGGGGACAGGCGGTAATCAGCCCCAGCATTTT
-,few,TRBJ2-1,TRBV29-1,CSVPIKDHSYNEQSF,TGCAGCGTTCCGATAAAGGACCACTCCTACAATGAGCAGTCCTTC
-,many,TRBJ1-5,TRBV5-1,CASSPGHNQPQHF,TGCGCCAGCAGCCCGGGACATAATCAGCCCCAGCATTTT
-,few,TRBJ1-2,TRBV12-3/TRBV12-4,CASGDGVYGYTF,TGTGCCAGCGGGGATGGAGTCTATGGCTACACCTTC
-,-,TRBJ1-2,TRBV7-6,CASSLEGGFGGYTF,TGTGCCAGCAGCTTAGAGGGGGGATTCGGCGGCTACACCTTC
-,many,TRBJ1-4,TRBV5-1,CASSPVLTNEKLFF,TGCGCCAGCAGCCCGGTTTTGACAAATGAAAAACTGTTTTTT
TRBD2,many,TRBJ2-5,TRBV2,CASRTSPGETQYF,TGTGCCAGCAGGACTAGCCCGGGGGAGACCCAGTACTTC
-,many,TRBJ1-4,TRBV15,CATSTTGQTNEKLFF,TGTGCCACCAGCACCACTGGACAGACTAATGAAAAACTGTTTTTT
-,few,TRBJ1-2,TRBV19,CASSPEGFGWGGYTF,TGTGCCAGTAGCCCCGAAGGTTTCGGTTGGGGGGGCTACACCTTC
TRBD1,-,TRBJ1-2,TRBV4-1,CASSQEQGDNYGYTF,TGCGCCAGCAGCCAAGAACAGGGGGATAACTATGGCTACACCTTC
-,-,TRBJ1-2,TRBV5-1,CASSLAPTGANYGYTF,TGCGCCAGCAGCTTGGCCCCAACAGGAGCTAACTATGGCTACACCTTC
TRBD1,few,TRBJ2-4,TRBV4-1,CASSQNAARGHDIQYF,TGCGCCAGCAGCCAAAATGCGGCCAGGGGGCATGACATTCAGTACTTC
TRBD1,-,TRBJ2-1,TRBV27,CASSLRLDRGPGEQFF,TGTGCCAGCAGTTTAAGACTGGACAGGGGGCCTGGTGAGCAGTTCTTC
-,few,TRBJ1-6,TRBV7-9,CASSPFVAGERSPLHF,TGTGCCAGCAGCCCGTTCGTGGCGGGGGAACGTTCACCCCTCCACTTT
-,many,TRBJ1-5,TRBV12-3/TRBV12-4,CASSKPGTQPQHF,TGTGCCAGCAGCAAACCGGGGACTCAGCCCCAGCATTTT
TRBD1,few,TRBJ1-4,TRBV12-3/TRBV12-4,CASSFWTGGDEKLFF,TGTGCCAGCAGTTTCTGGACAGGGGGGGATGAAAAACTGTTTTTT
-,many,TRBJ2-7,TRBV20-1,CSASRGAASYEQYF,TGCAGTGCTTCCCGGGGGGCTGCCTCCTACGAGCAGTACTTC
-,few,TRBJ1-3,TRBV19,CASSITGTFSGNTIYF,TGTGCCAGTAGTATTACAGGCACCTTCTCTGGAAACACCATATATTTT
-,many,TRBJ1-5,TRBV7-9,CASSLGGAHLGQPQHF,TGTGCCAGCAGCTTAGGGGGGGCACACCTGGGGCAGCCCCAGCATTTT
-,many,TRBJ2-5,TRBV24-1,CATSDSQGMSQYF,TGTGCCACCAGTGATTCCCAGGGGATGTCCCAGTACTTC
TRBD1,-,TRBJ1-2,TRBV6-9,CASSYSQGIYGYTF,TGTGCCAGCAGTTACTCACAGGGGATCTATGGCTACACCTTC
-,-,TRBJ2-2,TRBV12-3/TRBV12-4,CASSSDFGELFF,TGTGCCAGCAGCTCTGACTTCGGGGAGCTGTTTTTT
-,many,TRBJ1-2,TRBV3-1,CASLGAGLSGYTF,TGTGCCAGCTTGGGGGCGGGATTATCTGGCTACACCTTC
TRBD2,-,TRBJ2-5,TRBV20-1,CGARDPSGGRGETQYF,TGCGGTGCTAGAGACCCTAGCGGGGGCCGGGGAGAGACCCAGTACTTC
-,-,TRBJ2-1,TRBV6-2/TRBV6-3,CASSSTGVGTYNEQFF,TGTGCCAGCAGTTCCACGGGGGTGGGGACCTACAATGAGCAGTTCTTC
-,few,TRBJ2-4,TRBV3-1,CASSQDGALAKNIQYF,TGTGCCAGCAGCCAAGACGGAGCCCTAGCCAAAAACATTCAGTACTTC
-,many,TRBJ1-2,TRBV11-2,CASSLEDRSYGYTF,TGTGCCAGCAGCTTAGAGGACAGATCCTATGGCTACACCTTC
TRBD1,-,TRBJ2-3,TRBV19,CASNVGGRSTDTQYF,TGTGCCAGTAACGTAGGGGGCAGGAGCACAGATACGCAGTATTTT
TRBD2,once,TRBJ2-6,TRBV6-1,CASRTRGAGANVLTF,TGTGCCAGCCGAACTCGGGGGGCTGGGGCCAACGTCCTGACTTTC
-,-,TRBJ1-1,TRBV7-9,CASSLAPGTGPNTEAFF,TGTGCCAGCAGCTTAGCCCCTGGCACCGGGCCCAACACTGAAGCTTTCTTT